This TCR beta chain was profiled in a study of shared clonotypes between healthy human individuals. Study-level results: Only blood underwent sampling, and tissue repertoires likely differ. It was expected that sequencing depth would affect clonotype sharing among donors.

Investigators divided CD4+ cells into CD45RA+ naive and CD45RA-negative memory subsets. For sorted subsets, about 190 ng DNA per replicate equaled about 30,000 T cell genomes. The method was immunoSEQ multiplex PCR; TCRdb's version includes in-frame clones alone and lacks a portion of them. This table has 2 million to 2.5 million clones, around 95% appearing once. With regard to this clone: The antigen remains undetermined.

Germline CDR1 reads SGHTA; CDR2 reads FQGNSA. The CDR3 is 15 residues long. The source is a man between 18 and 29 years old in good health. The J gene is TRBJ2-5, the V gene TRBV7-2, with TRBD2 identical over 11 bases. Gene TRBJ2-7 matches the end of the DNA better, so the J call may be wrong. Specimen: naive CD4+ T cells sorted from blood. Subset described: CD45RA+ positively selected. CDR3 amino acids: CASSLLAGGFNEQYF. Here the CDR3 DNA reads TGTGCCAGCAGCTTACTAGCGGGGGGATTCAACGAGCAGTACTTC.